These 26 T cell receptor beta chains share one sample of origin, sequenced in a study of T cell responses to AZD1222 COVID-19 vaccine. TCRdb's copy holds only in-frame clones and misses some; the assay was immunoSEQ multiplex PCR. The table includes 100,000 or so clones, around 90% detected once. This specimen consisted of peripheral blood, obtained on day 0 of AZD1222 vaccination. The receptor set was obtained from an adult in good health.

This sequence joins TRBV11-2 and TRBJ2-5, with unresolved D. The germline V gene encodes CDR1 SGHAT and CDR2 FQNNGV. This CDR3 is 13 amino acids long. The ends were cut back, 3 bases at V and 3 bases at J, with 8 bases in the middle. CDR3: CASSFPGEETQYF. CDR3 in DNA: TGTGCCAGCAGCTTCCCTGGCGAAGAGACCCAGTACTTC.

V and J are TRBV7-3 and TRBJ2-1; TRBD1 or TRBD2 may be the D gene (5 bases each). V gave up 2 bases and J gave up 7 bases, with 15 bases separating them. Germline V CDR1 and CDR2: SGHTA, FQGTGA. The length of the CDR3 is 15 residues. CDR3 bases: TGTGCCAGCAGCTTATCCCAGGGAGCGTTTAATGAGCAGTTCTTC. The encoded protein is CASSLSQGAFNEQFF.

V and J are TRBV6-5 and TRBJ1-6; the D gene is possibly TRBD1 (5 bases). The germline V gene encodes CDR1 MNHEY and CDR2 SVGAGI. V shed 5 bases and J shed 10 bases, with 18 bases lying between them. CDR3 length equals 15 residues. The CDR3 sequence: CASSLTQGPDSPLHF. The DNA of the CDR3 is TGTGCCAGCAGTCTTACCCAGGGCCCTGACTCACCCCTCCACTTT.

This clone was counted only a few times. The chain is built from TRBV6-2 or TRBV6-3 and TRBJ1-5; D gene ambiguous. Between the trimmed V and J ends, which lost 4 bases and 0 bases, there was a span of 7 bases. The CDR3 extends over 14 amino acids. Germline-derived CDR1 and CDR2 are MNHEY and SVGEGT. The CDR3 DNA is TGTGCCAGCAGTTCCAGATTTAGCAATCAGCCCCAGCATTTT. Its translation is CASSSRFSNQPQHF.

This clone was observed a few times. J is TRBJ2-7 and V is TRBV7-3; the D gene is possibly TRBD2 (5 bases). Deletions cut 5 bases from V and 1 base from J, with 15 bases between. This CDR3 is 15 amino acids long. Germline CDR1 SGHTA, CDR2 FQGTGA. This CDR3 reads CASSPDWERSYEQYF. Here the CDR3 DNA reads TGTGCCAGCAGCCCCGATTGGGAGCGGTCCTACGAGCAGTACTTC.

This clone showed up just once. The chain couples TRBV13 to TRBJ2-1; 8 bases line up with TRBD2. Germline CDR1 PRHDT, CDR2 FYEKMQ (reference sequence). CDR3 length equals 15 residues. With 1 base clipped from V and 2 bases from J, the junction kept 1 base outside the gene matches. The CDR3 nucleotides are TGTGCCAGCAGCTTAGCGGGGGGGACCTACAATGAGCAGTTCTTC. This gives the protein CASSLAGGTYNEQFF. Complete variable domain (other parts from reference TRBV13 and TRBJ2-1): AAGVIQSPRHLIKEKRETATLKCYPIPRHDTVYWYQQGPGQDPQFLISFYEKMQSDKGSIPDRFSAQQFSDYHSELNMSSLELGDSALYFCASSLAGGTYNEQFFGPGTRLTVL.

The genes are TRBV5-1 and TRBJ2-2; a weak D match, TRBD1 (6 bases). From germline, CDR1 is SGHRS and CDR2 YFSETQ. V lost 4 bases, J lost 4 bases, and 23 bases lay in between. The CDR3 is made up of 18 amino acids. The CDR3 DNA follows: TGCGCCAGCAGCCTACTATCAGGGGCAGGGGCTATCACCGGGGAGCTGTTTTTT. Amino acids: CASSLLSGAGAITGELFF.

The rearrangement joins TRBV6-5 to TRBJ1-1; no firm D call. This CDR3 region has 13 residues. CDR1 and CDR2 (germline): MNHEY, SVGAGI. The V end was cut by 0 bases, the J end by 0 bases, with 2 bases between. The CDR3 is CASSYSLNTEAFF. The CDR3 DNA follows: TGTGCCAGCAGTTACTCACTGAACACTGAAGCTTTCTTT.

This chain uses TRBV30 with TRBJ1-5; D remains ambiguous. Germline CDR1 GTSNPN, CDR2 SVGIG (reference sequence). Trimming took 0 bases from V and 7 from J, leaving 13 bases between them. The CDR3 loop spans 14 amino acids. DNA of the CDR3: TGTGCCTGGAGTGTAGGCGGGTTGGGGCAGCCCCAGCATTTT. Translated, it gives CAWSVGGLGQPQHF.

The table lists this clone with a count of one. The chain joins TRBV18 to TRBJ2-7, with TRBD1 identical over 9 bases. The CDR3 sequence is 12 residues long. V was clipped by 6 bases and J by 5 bases; unmatched bases: 2. CDR1 is KGHSH, CDR2 LQKENI, per germline. CDR3 region: CASSGTGNEQYF. For the CDR3, the DNA is TGTGCCAGCTCGGGGACAGGGAACGAGCAGTACTTC.

This clone has more than one count but fewer than ten. The gene calls are TRBV7-2 and TRBJ1-1, with 8 nucleotides matching TRBD1. Germline CDR1 is SGHTA and CDR2 is FQGNSA. The CDR3 is 15 amino acids. V gave up 5 bases and J gave up 4 bases; unmatched junction bases: 9. CDR3 DNA sequence: TGTGCCAGCAGCACCCGGACAGGGACGGGCACTGAAGCTTTCTTT. Its protein product is CASSTRTGTGTEAFF.

This chain connects TRBV11-2 to TRBJ1-1; no clear D gene. Trimming stripped 1 base from V and 8 bases from J, with 5 bases between. The CDR3 totals 11 residues. Looked up from germline, CDR1 is SGHAT and CDR2 is FQNNGV. The CDR3 coding sequence is TGTGCCAGCAGCTTAGTGATGGAAGCTTTCTTT. It translates to CASSLVMEAFF.

The V and J genes are TRBV6-7 and TRBJ2-1; D is unresolved. TRBV6-7 is annotated as an ORF whose role is uncertain. Trimming took 2 bases from V and 2 from J, leaving 13 bases between them. The CDR3 loop spans 16 amino acids. In DNA form, the CDR3 reads TGTGCCAGCAGTTACGAGTCGGAAATGCCCTACAATGAGCAGTTCTTC. It encodes CASSYESEMPYNEQFF.

V is TRBV4-3 and J is TRBJ2-3; possible D gene TRBD1, 5 bases. Looked up from germline, CDR1 is LGHNA and CDR2 is YSLEER. Trimming shortened V by 0 bases and J by 1 base, and 8 bases separated the two germline ends. The CDR3 has 15 residues. The CDR3 DNA reads as TGCGCCAGCAGCCAAGATCCCAGGGGCACAGATACGCAGTATTTT. This sequence encodes CASSQDPRGTDTQYF.

The chain is built from TRBV29-1 and TRBJ1-1, with D tentatively TRBD1 (6 bases). CDR1 is SQVTM and CDR2 is ANQGSEA in the germline V gene. The V end was cut by 7 bases, the J end by 8 bases, with 14 bases between. CDR3 length: 11 residues. The CDR3 protein is CSARTQGEAFF. The CDR3 nucleotides read TGCAGCGCCCGAACGCAGGGGGAAGCTTTCTTT.

The chain joins TRBV19 to TRBJ1-5; D remains ambiguous. Germline V lookup: CDR1 LNHDA, CDR2 SQIVND (reference sequence). V was clipped by 10 bases and J by 0 bases, with 16 bases between them. CDR3 length equals 15 residues. Written as DNA, the CDR3 is TGTGCCACCCAATGGGGAGCCTATAGCAATCAGCCCCAGCATTTT. Its translation is CATQWGAYSNQPQHF.

The chain has TRBV12-3 or TRBV12-4 and TRBJ1-2; 9 bases are a match to TRBD1. The CDR3 sequence is 13 residues long. V was pared by 5 bases and J by 6 bases, with 4 bases of the junction left unmatched. Here the CDR3 reads CASSLTGGHGYTF. The CDR3 nucleotides are TGTGCCAGCAGTCTTACAGGGGGCCATGGCTACACCTTC.

The J gene is TRBJ2-5, the V gene TRBV6-2 or TRBV6-3; D is possibly TRBD1 or TRBD2 (5 bases each). V was shortened by 0 bases and J by 0 bases, with 11 bases between the two germline ends. The CDR3 totals 16 residues. Looked up from germline, CDR1 is MNHEY and CDR2 is SVGEGT. CDR3 in DNA: TGTGCCAGCAGTTACTCCGGGGCCATAGACCAAGAGACCCAGTACTTC. This encodes CASSYSGAIDQETQYF.

The chain couples TRBV7-2 to TRBJ2-3; D gene unclear. V was cut by 6 bases and J by 4 bases, with 11 bases left in between. Per germline, CDR1 SGHTA and CDR2 FQGNSA. The CDR3 runs to 13 residues. DNA of the CDR3: TGTGCCAGCAGTCGAGGTCTATCAGATACGCAGTATTTT. Translation: CASSRGLSDTQYF.

The V and J genes are TRBV2 and TRBJ1-3; D ambiguous. Germline CDR1 and CDR2: SNHLY and FYNNEI. CDR3 length: 13 amino acids. The germline V and J ends were trimmed by 3 bases and 0 bases, with 3 bases remaining between them. This CDR3 reads CASSDTSGNTIYF. CDR3 DNA: TGTGCCAGCAGTGACACCTCTGGAAACACCATATATTTT.

The rearrangement links TRBV27 to TRBJ2-7; the match to TRBD1 covers 7 bases. Trimming took 6 bases from V and 1 from J; bases not matched to a gene: 3. CDR1 is MNHEY and CDR2 is SMNVEV in the germline V gene (reference sequence). The CDR3 extends over 13 amino acids. CDR3 nucleotide sequence: TGTGCCAGCAGATTGACAGGGTCCTACGAGCAGTACTTC. The encoded protein is CASRLTGSYEQYF.

The rearrangement joins TRBV4-1 to TRBJ1-5; D is perhaps TRBD1 (6 bases). The CDR3 contains 16 residues. Germline CDR1 is MGHRA and CDR2 is YSYEKL. V was cut by 3 bases and J by 7 bases, with 19 bases left in between. CDR3 sequence: CASSQAGAGITQPQHF. Here the CDR3 DNA reads TGCGCCAGCAGCCAGGCAGGGGCAGGGATTACGCAGCCCCAGCATTTT.

J is TRBJ2-7 and V is TRBV16, with D possibly being TRBD1 or TRBD2 (5 bases each). The CDR3 contains 15 residues. Per the germline V gene, CDR1 is KGHSY and CDR2 is FQNENV. CDR3: CAAARGPSSSYEQYF. Written as DNA, the CDR3 is TGTGCAGCAGCCCGGGGACCGTCTTCCTCCTACGAGCAGTACTTC.

The chain recombines TRBV20-1 with TRBJ1-1, with D uncertain. Looked up from germline, CDR1 is DFQATT and CDR2 is SNEGSKA (reference sequence). Trimming took off 6 bases at V and 11 bases at J, with 16 bases between the two ends. CDR3 length: 11 residues. In nucleotides, the CDR3 is TGCAGTGCCGTGCGACCCCCGGTGGCTTTCTTT. It codes for CSAVRPPVAFF.

This chain uses TRBV11-3 with TRBJ2-7, with TRBD1 matching 8 bases. Losses at the gene ends were 5 bases for V and 7 bases for J; bases not matched to a gene: 4. The CDR3 loop spans 12 amino acids. The germline V gene has CDR1 SGHNT and CDR2 YENEEA. The chain's CDR3 is CASSQGAWEQYF. The CDR3 bases are TGTGCCAGCAGCCAGGGGGCTTGGGAGCAGTACTTC.

V usage is TRBV6-5 and J usage is TRBJ1-2; D possibly corresponds to TRBD1 (5 bases). Deletions cut 8 bases from V and 8 bases from J, with 12 bases between. CDR1 and CDR2 (germline): MNHEY, SVGAGI. This CDR3 is built from 11 residues. The CDR3 sequence: CASEGGEGYTF. The CDR3 coding sequence is TGTGCCAGCGAAGGAGGGGAAGGCTACACCTTC.